A single sample gave rise to the 27 T cell receptor beta chains below, sequenced in a study of cytomegalovirus exposure and HLA in healthy donors. The study ran its PCR with 60 Vbeta and 13 Jbeta primers. Sequenced by immunoSEQ multiplex PCR; TCRdb stores in-frame clones only, minus some. Seen here are 90,000 to 110,000 clones, under 85% observed once, and the top ten hold less than 2.5%. The sequencing input was PBMCs. These TCRs come from a man aged 25 to 40 in good health and CMV-seronegative.

The chain has TRBV30 and TRBJ1-5; D is possibly TRBD1 (6 bases). The V and J ends lost 1 base and 5 bases respectively, with 9 bases between them. CDR1 and CDR2 (germline): GTSNPN, SVGIG (reference sequence). The CDR3 is 13 residues long. CDR3 sequence (DNA): TGTGCCTGGAGTGGCAGGGGAGATCAGCCCCAGCATTTT. This encodes CAWSGRGDQPQHF. Looking up the rest from reference TRBV30 and TRBJ1-5 gives the full variable domain: SQTIHQWPATLVQPVGSPLSLECTVEGTSNPNLYWYRQAAGRGLQLLFYSVGIGQISSEVPQNLSASRPQDRQFILSSKKLLLSDSGFYLCAWSGRGDQPQHFGDGTRLSIL.

Only a few counts were recorded for this clone. This sequence joins TRBV4-2 and TRBJ2-7; TRBD2 matches at 13 bases. Germline assignment: CDR1 LGHNA and CDR2 YNFKEQ. Trimming at V came to 6 bases and at J to 7 bases, leaving 6 bases not matched to a gene. This CDR3 has 14 amino acids. This CDR3 is CASRRTSGSSEQYF. The DNA for the CDR3 is TGTGCCAGCAGGCGGACTAGCGGGAGCAGTGAGCAGTACTTC.

The chain joins TRBV7-2 to TRBJ1-1, with D possibly being TRBD1 (6 bases). V was shortened by 1 base and J by 4 bases, with 16 bases between the two germline ends. From germline, CDR1 is SGHTA and CDR2 FQGNSA. The CDR3 runs to 16 residues. CDR3 loop: CASSLVGDMIGTEAFF. CDR3 DNA: TGTGCCAGCAGCTTAGTAGGGGACATGATCGGCACTGAAGCTTTCTTT.

This sequence joins TRBV7-2 and TRBJ1-6; D is perhaps TRBD1 (5 bases). This CDR3 has 15 amino acids. Germline V gene sequence: CDR1 SGHTA, CDR2 FQGNSA. V lost 4 bases and J lost 7, with 14 bases in between. The CDR3 nucleotides read TGTGCCAGCAGCTCGAACCCCGGGGGGAATTCACCCCTCCACTTT. This translates into CASSSNPGGNSPLHF.

This chain uses TRBV5-1 with TRBJ1-6; TRBD1 aligns across 8 bases. V gave up 4 bases and J gave up 9 bases; unmatched junction bases: 6. The CDR3 runs to 14 residues. The germline gives CDR1 SGHRS, CDR2 YFSETQ. The CDR3 DNA is TGCGCCAGCAGCCTGGGGACAGGTCTTTCACCCCTCCACTTT. Amino acid sequence: CASSLGTGLSPLHF.

This chain uses TRBV5-1 with TRBJ2-6, with 7 bases fitting TRBD1. J lost 0 bases, V lost 4 bases, and 4 bases had no gene match. The germline V gene encodes CDR1 SGHRS and CDR2 YFSETQ. This CDR3 has 16 residues. This CDR3 reads CASSIRQGSGANVLTF. The CDR3 DNA reads as TGCGCCAGCAGCATTCGACAGGGCTCTGGGGCCAACGTCCTGACTTTC.

The rearrangement uses TRBV29-1 and TRBJ2-7, with D possibly being TRBD2 (6 bases). Per the germline V gene, CDR1 is SQVTM and CDR2 is ANQGSEA. Trimming cost V 6 bases and J 0 bases, with 18 bases left between them. The CDR3 extends over 15 amino acids. CDR3 protein: CSVTGTFSRSYEQYF. Here the CDR3 DNA reads TGCAGCGTAACCGGGACTTTTTCTCGCTCCTACGAGCAGTACTTC.

The genes are TRBV7-7 and TRBJ2-1; 11 bases match TRBD2. V lost 3 bases and J lost 8; bases outside the gene matches: 6. CDR1 and CDR2 (germline): SSHAT, FNYEAQ (reference sequence). The CDR3 spans 15 residues. CDR3 DNA sequence: TGTGCCAGCAGCTTGGGACTAGCGGAGAGGGATGAGCAGTTCTTC. This sequence encodes CASSLGLAERDEQFF.

The chain combines TRBV30 with TRBJ1-3; perhaps TRBD1 as D (6 bases). Germline assignment: CDR1 GTSNPN and CDR2 SVGIG (reference sequence). CDR3 length: 14 residues. V shed 0 bases and J shed 1 base, with 7 bases lying between them. The CDR3 is CAWSVRGSGNTIYF. The CDR3 nucleotides read TGTGCCTGGAGTGTAAGGGGGTCTGGAAACACCATATATTTT.

This chain connects TRBV18 to TRBJ2-1; 9 nucleotides line up with TRBD2. V shed 3 bases, J shed 8 bases, and the junction held 14 bases outside the gene matches. The germline CDR1 and CDR2 sequences are KGHSH and LQKENI. This CDR3 is 17 amino acids long. DNA for the CDR3: TGTGCCAGCTCACCTAGGGCTAGCGGGGATCCCCGGGATGAGCAGTTCTTC. As protein: CASSPRASGDPRDEQFF.

The chain recombines TRBV19 with TRBJ1-1; D uncertain. CDR3 size: 16 residues. Trimming took off 3 bases at V and 4 bases at J, with 18 bases between the two ends. From germline, CDR1 is LNHDA and CDR2 SQIVND (reference sequence). The CDR3 protein is CASSMGSSTGVTEAFF. CDR3 sequence (DNA): TGTGCCAGTAGTATGGGGTCCTCCACCGGGGTCACTGAAGCTTTCTTT.

This chain connects TRBV30 to TRBJ2-3; 7 bases line up with TRBD2. The length of the CDR3 is 16 residues. Trimming removed 2 bases from V and 4 bases from J; junction bases left unmatched: 12. The V gene's germline CDR1 is GTSNPN and CDR2 SVGIG (reference sequence). CDR3 region: CAWSSPTGGMADTQYF. As DNA, the CDR3 is TGTGCCTGGAGTTCCCCCACGGGAGGTATGGCAGATACGCAGTATTTT.

Written as DNA, the CDR3 is TGTGCCAGCAGCTCCGGATACAGGGGGAATGAGCAGTTCTTC. Translated: CASSSGYRGNEQFF. The chain recombines TRBV7-9 with TRBJ2-1, with TRBD1 identical over 8 bases. CDR3 length equals 14 residues. V gave up 4 bases and J gave up 7 bases; unmatched junction bases: 6. Germline V lookup: CDR1 SEHNR, CDR2 FQNEAQ (reference sequence).

The chain couples TRBV5-1 to TRBJ2-2; TRBD2 matches at 7 bases. CDR3 length equals 15 residues. The germline V gene encodes CDR1 SGHRS and CDR2 YFSETQ. Unmatched junction bases numbered 9, after V lost 3 bases and J lost 7 bases. CDR3 nucleotide sequence: TGCGCCAGCAGCTGGAACCCTAGCGGTGGCGGGGAGCTGTTTTTT. This sequence encodes CASSWNPSGGGELFF.

This clone was observed a few times. The rearrangement links TRBV7-3 to TRBJ2-1; D unresolved. The CDR3 sequence is 13 residues long. V was pared by 1 base and J by 9 bases, with 10 bases between. CDR1 and CDR2 (germline): SGHTA, FQGTGA. The CDR3 nucleotides read TGTGCCAGCAGCTTAAGCGGTGGCCTTGAGCAGTTCTTC. Residues: CASSLSGGLEQFF.

This chain joins TRBV18 and TRBJ1-1, with D maybe TRBD1 (6 bases). The CDR3 contains 14 residues. Trimming removed 3 bases at V and 5 bases at J, with 13 bases between. Germline CDR1 and CDR2: KGHSH and LQKENI. Here the CDR3 DNA reads TGTGCCAGCTCACCCCAGACAGGTGGGACTGAAGCTTTCTTT. Protein: CASSPQTGGTEAFF.

The V and J genes are TRBV21-1 and TRBJ1-3; the D call in the table, TRBD1, was not verified against the DNA. TRBV21-1 is tagged as a pseudogene. The CDR3 has 17 amino acids. The CDR3 DNA reads TGTGCCAGCAGCAAAGAGCAAGGGGGCTTCTCTGGAAACACCATATATTTT. Protein: CASSKEQGGFSGNTIYF.

The genes are TRBV5-4 and TRBJ1-1; possible D gene TRBD1, 6 bases. V was pared by 6 bases and J by 3 bases, with 15 bases between. Looked up from germline, CDR1 is SGHNT and CDR2 is YYREEE (reference sequence). This CDR3 is 14 amino acids long. CDR3 DNA: TGTGCCAGCAACCTCAGGGGAGGGTACACTGAAGCTTTCTTT. This codes for CASNLRGGYTEAFF.

The gene calls are TRBV30 and TRBJ1-4, with 8 bases aligning to TRBD1. This CDR3 has 16 residues. The trim removed 1 base at V and 6 bases at J, leaving 10 bases unmatched. In germline, CDR1 is GTSNPN, CDR2 SVGIG (reference sequence). For the CDR3, the DNA is TGTGCCTGGAGTGGACTATCCGGGACAGGTTATGAAAAACTGTTTTTT. The encoded protein is CAWSGLSGTGYEKLFF. The full variable domain, rest sourced from reference TRBV30 and TRBJ1-4, is SQTIHQWPATLVQPVGSPLSLECTVEGTSNPNLYWYRQAAGRGLQLLFYSVGIGQISSEVPQNLSASRPQDRQFILSSKKLLLSDSGFYLCAWSGLSGTGYEKLFFGSGTQLSVL.

J is TRBJ1-5 and V is TRBV19; D gene ambiguous. The V end was cut by 4 bases, the J end by 1 base, with 8 bases between. Germline CDR1 and CDR2: LNHDA and SQIVND (reference sequence). CDR3 size: 14 residues. The CDR3 nucleotides are TGTGCCAGTAGTAGTGAGGGAAGCAATCAGCCCCAGCATTTT. This translates into CASSSEGSNQPQHF.

The chain recombines TRBV4-3 with TRBJ2-2, with D possibly matching TRBD1 (5 bases). There are 15 residues in the CDR3. Trimming left V 0 bases short and J 9 bases short, with 14 bases between. CDR1 LGHNA and CDR2 YSLEER come from the germline V gene. Written as DNA, the CDR3 is TGCGCCAGCAGCCAAGACAGCAGGGCGTTCCGGGAGCTGTTTTTT. Protein sequence: CASSQDSRAFRELFF.

The chain employs TRBV6-1 and TRBJ1-4; D is ambiguous. Trimming cost V 5 bases and J 9 bases, with 13 bases left between them. This CDR3 is 13 amino acids long. CDR1 and CDR2 from the germline V gene are MNHNS and SASEGT. The CDR3 DNA reads TGTGCCAGCAGTCCCCCCGGGAACCAAAAACTGTTTTTT. It is translated as CASSPPGNQKLFF.

The chain links TRBV4-1 to TRBJ1-3; D is unresolved. CDR3 length equals 13 residues. Deletions cut 0 bases from V and 8 bases from J, with 8 bases between. The germline V gene encodes CDR1 MGHRA and CDR2 YSYEKL. The CDR3 nucleotides read TGCGCCAGCAGCCAAGATCGGCGGGACACCATATATTTT. Translation gives CASSQDRRDTIYF.

The chain is built from TRBV5-1 and TRBJ1-1; the match to TRBD1 covers 8 bases. V dropped 4 bases and J dropped 5; count of bases not matched to a gene: 7. The CDR3 contains 14 residues. CDR1 is SGHRS and CDR2 is YFSETQ in the germline V gene. The CDR3 DNA follows: TGCGCCAGCAGCCCGACAGGGGAGAAGACTGAAGCTTTCTTT. It translates to CASSPTGEKTEAFF.

The chain uses TRBV27 and TRBJ2-2; TRBD1 might be the D (5 bases). CDR3 size: 13 residues. Trimming stripped 3 bases from V and 6 bases from J, with 8 bases between. Germline CDR1 is MNHEY and CDR2 is SMNVEV (reference sequence). DNA for the CDR3: TGTGCCAGCAGTTTCAGGGAATCCGGGGAGCTGTTTTTT. It is translated as CASSFRESGELFF.

This chain links TRBV5-1 with TRBJ2-7; perhaps TRBD1 as D (5 bases). CDR1 is SGHRS and CDR2 is YFSETQ in the germline V gene. This CDR3 contains 15 residues. Trimming stripped 4 bases from V and 1 base from J, with 15 bases between. The CDR3 loop is CASSPQGIGSYEQYF. In DNA form, the CDR3 reads TGCGCCAGCAGCCCGCAGGGCATAGGATCCTACGAGCAGTACTTC.

V usage is TRBV28 and J usage is TRBJ2-6; D might be TRBD2 (5 bases). Germline V gene sequence: CDR1 MDHEN, CDR2 SYDVKM. CDR3 length equals 16 residues. Trimming removed 6 bases from V and 2 bases from J, with 14 bases in between. The CDR3 nucleotides read TGTGCCAGCAGCATATCGGACGGGGCTGGGGCCAACGTCCTGACTTTC. This translates into CASSISDGAGANVLTF.